This record covers a single T cell receptor beta chain. Its antigen remains unknown. The CDR3 runs to 16 residues. Germline values: CDR1 SGHNT, CDR2 YYREEE (reference sequence). The ends lost 4 bases at V and 8 bases at J; junction bases unmatched: 11. The data are from a study of T cell responses to AZD1222 COVID-19 vaccine. Study-level points and caveats: The number of AZD1222 recipients seropositive at baseline was only 6 or 7. With dominance at 160-218 and 743-854, vaccine-associated CD4 TCRs spanned spike.

The data were produced by immunoSEQ multiplex PCR, yet TCRdb's version contains in-frame clones alone and is incomplete. The top ten clones hold under 2% of a sample with about 130,000 clones, roughly 90% of them seen once. The rearrangement uses TRBV5-4 and TRBJ2-1; TRBD2 agrees at 11 bases. This clonotype was sampled from an adult in good health. The sample consisted of peripheral blood, taken on day 0 of AZD1222 vaccination. The CDR3 sequence: CASSAELAGVWDEQFF. For the CDR3, the DNA is TGTGCCAGCAGCGCAGAACTAGCGGGGGTTTGGGATGAGCAGTTCTTC.